The sequence of this T cell receptor (beta chain) was determined in a study of Graves' ophthalmopathy and Graves' hyperthyroidism. Study results and caveats: Separation of ophthalmopathy from stable hyperthyroidism was achieved by a 13-signature model, at about 90% sensitivity and under 82% specificity. Blood was where most expanded thyroid clonotypes above 0.001 frequency also turned up.

PBMCs had their origin in fresh peripheral blood (around 10 ml). Amplified TCR beta CDR3 regions were obtained using RNA transcripts as template. The library came from an HTBI-primed first-round RT-PCR and a second-round multiplex PCR. TCRdb reanalysed the multiplex PCR reads using MiXCR and keeps one entry per CDR3 protein. The table records roughly 230,000 distinct CDR3 sequences, around a fifth of them present only once. Germline CDR1 and CDR2: MNHEY and SVGEGT. V lost 0 bases and J lost 0, with 18 bases in between. This CDR3 contains 19 residues. Details on this clonotype: Its antigen is not identified.

This sequence originates from a woman between 45 and 65 years old with Graves' ophthalmopathy. Sequenced: peripheral blood. J is TRBJ1-5 and V is TRBV6-2 or TRBV6-3; D is undetermined. The CDR3 spells CASSYSSGNSLPSNQPQHF. The CDR3 region has the DNA TGTGCCAGCAGTTACTCTTCCGGGAACTCCCTCCCTAGCAATCAGCCCCAGCATTTT.